These 27 T cell receptor beta chains were sequenced from one sample in a study of glioma-infiltrating T cells. TCR alpha and beta CDR3 regions were amplified from RNA using iRepertoire nested multiplex PCR. TCRdb re-called the multiplex PCR reads through MiXCR, storing one row per CDR3 protein. The profile shows about 99,000 distinct CDR3 sequences, under 30% of them singletons. Sequenced sample: glioma tissue, nonneoplastic brain tissue, or PBMCs (not recorded which). These TCRs come from a human donor with low-grade glioma or glioblastoma, undergoing nonglioma brain surgery, or in good health (not recorded which).

This clonotype has only a few counts. The chain recombines TRBV4-2 with TRBJ2-1; possibly TRBD1 or TRBD2 for D (5 bases each). Germline V gives CDR1 LGHNA, CDR2 YNFKEQ. V lost 0 bases to trimming and J lost 10 bases, with 13 bases between them. The CDR3 sequence is 14 residues long. The chain's CDR3 is CASSQDLGRDEQFF. For the CDR3, the DNA is TGTGCCAGCAGCCAAGATCTGGGTAGGGACGAGCAGTTCTTC.

This clonotype showed up many times. V and J are TRBV20-1 and TRBJ1-2; D not certain. From germline, CDR1 is DFQATT and CDR2 SNEGSKA (reference sequence). The CDR3 runs to 12 residues. The germline V and J ends were trimmed by 6 bases and 6 bases, with 14 bases remaining between them. In DNA form, the CDR3 reads TGCAGTGCCCTTGAGAGATCAGATGGCTACACCTTC. It translates to CSALERSDGYTF.

CDR3 loop: CASSPAGGSSYNEQFF. CDR3 DNA sequence: TGTGCCAGCAGCCCCGCCGGCGGGAGCTCCTACAATGAGCAGTTCTTC. This chain joins TRBV7-9 and TRBJ2-1, with 7 positions matching TRBD2. Germline lookup yields CDR1 SEHNR and CDR2 FQNEAQ (reference sequence). The V gene end was trimmed by 5 bases and the J gene end by 0 bases; junction bases not matched to a gene: 7. The CDR3 runs to 16 residues.

This clonotype was detected only a few times. This clone may be a read error of a much larger clone one base away. V and J are TRBV7-9 and TRBJ2-3, with a possible D match to TRBD2 (6 bases). This CDR3 has 14 residues. Trimming removed 5 bases at V and 2 bases at J, with 11 bases between. Germline CDR1 reads SEHNR; CDR2 reads FQNEAQ (reference sequence). The chain's CDR3 is CASSRDFPTDTQYF. CDR3 nucleotides: TGTGCCAGCAGCCGGGACTTTCCCACAGATACGCAGTATTTT.

Of note for this clonotype: Germline is not matched at one junction end, which may reflect a read error. This chain links TRBV7-3 with TRBJ1-6, with 9 bases identical to TRBD1. This CDR3 region has 15 residues. CDR1 and CDR2 (germline): SGHTA, FQGTGA. The CDR3 DNA reads as TGTGCCAGCAGCCAAACCGGGACAGGGAATTCACCCATCCACTTT. Protein: CASSQTGTGNSPIHF.

This clonotype was seen more than once but under ten times. The chain uses TRBV7-3 and TRBJ2-3; TRBD1 is a possible D gene (6 bases). V shed 5 bases and J shed 2 bases, with 11 bases lying between them. Germline values: CDR1 SGHTA, CDR2 FQGTGA. The CDR3 loop spans 14 amino acids. CDR3: CASSRQAITDTQYF. Here the CDR3 DNA reads TGTGCCAGCAGCCGACAGGCAATCACAGATACGCAGTATTTT. Full variable domain (missing parts from reference TRBV7-3 and TRBJ2-3): GAGVSQTPSNKVTEKGKYVELRCDPISGHTALYWYRQSLGQGPEFLIYFQGTGAADDSGLPNDRFFAVRPEGSVSTLKIQRTERGDSAVYLCASSRQAITDTQYFGPGTRLTVL.

This clonotype was seen repeatedly, ten times or more. The chain couples TRBV2 to TRBJ2-7; TRBD1 aligns across 9 bases. The CDR3 spans 12 residues. CDR1 is SNHLY and CDR2 is FYNNEI in the germline V gene. Trimming took 9 bases from V and 3 from J; bases not matched to a gene: 3. The CDR3 loop is CARGTGYYEQYF. DNA of the CDR3: TGTGCCAGGGGGACAGGGTACTACGAGCAGTACTTC. Drawing the rest from reference TRBV2 and TRBJ2-7, the complete variable domain is EPEVTQTPSHQVTQMGQEVILRCVPISNHLYFYWYRQILGQKVEFLVSFYNNEISEKSEIFDDQFSVERPDGSNFTLKIRSTKLEDSAMYFCARGTGYYEQYFGPGTRLTVT.

Of note for this clonotype: Its ends do not fully match the called genes, so a read error is possible. The chain has TRBV19 and TRBJ1-5, with a possible D match to TRBD1 (6 bases). This CDR3 contains 16 residues. Germline V gene sequence: CDR1 LNHDA, CDR2 SQIVND (reference sequence). The CDR3 DNA is TGTGCCAGTAGTACGGGACACCCACCTAGCAATCGGCCCCAGCATTTT. Translation: CASSTGHPPSNRPQHF.

This clonotype occurred many times. The chain is built from TRBV19 and TRBJ2-1; the D is unclear. Germline loops: CDR1 LNHDA, CDR2 SQIVND (reference sequence). The CDR3 length is 13 residues. Trimming stripped 2 bases from V and 6 bases from J, with 8 bases between. CDR3 DNA sequence: TGTGCCAGTAGTATACAGGCCAGCAATGAGCAGTTCTTC. This gives the protein CASSIQASNEQFF.

This clonotype was seen a few times. The J gene is TRBJ1-6, the V gene TRBV20-1, with a weak D call TRBD1 (5 bases). CDR1 is DFQATT, CDR2 SNEGSKA, per germline (reference sequence). The CDR3 loop spans 14 amino acids. V was shortened by 0 bases and J by 10 bases, with 13 bases between the two germline ends. The CDR3 spells CSARETGGNSPLHF. CDR3 in DNA: TGCAGTGCTAGAGAAACAGGAGGAAACTCACCCCTCCACTTT.

This clonotype was seen only a few times. The chain recombines TRBV29-1 with TRBJ1-2; D not certain. This CDR3 comprises 14 residues. Germline CDR1 and CDR2: SQVTM and ANQGSEA. V was clipped by 6 bases and J by 6 bases, with 20 bases between them. CDR3 in amino acids: CSVENPPGRHGYTF. CDR3 coding DNA: TGCAGCGTCGAGAATCCACCCGGCCGGCATGGCTACACCTTC.

At least ten counts were recorded for this clonotype. The rearrangement links TRBV6-6 to TRBJ2-1; D unresolved. V was shortened by 2 bases and J by 6 bases, with 20 bases between the two germline ends. CDR1 and CDR2 from the germline V gene are MNHNY and SVGAGI (reference sequence). The CDR3 contains 17 residues. The CDR3 region is CASSYVIRTHQTNEQFF. CDR3 coding DNA: TGTGCCAGCAGTTACGTAATAAGGACCCACCAGACCAATGAGCAGTTCTTC.

In this sample, this clonotype turned up many times. This chain connects TRBV10-3 to TRBJ1-1, with no clear D. The CDR3 spans 11 residues. Per germline, CDR1 ENHRY and CDR2 SYGVKD. V was pared by 3 bases and J by 6 bases, with 5 bases between. Here the CDR3 DNA reads TGTGCCATCAGTGAAGGTTCTGAAGCTTTCTTT. This translates into CAISEGSEAFF.

As regards this clonotype: Given the absence of the conserved phenylalanine or tryptophan at the CDR3 end, a read error is likely. The chain is built from TRBV7-9 and TRBJ2-2; tentative D call: TRBD1 (6 bases). Trimming took off 11 bases at V and 0 bases at J, with 16 bases between the two ends. Germline values: CDR1 SEHNR, CDR2 FQNEAQ (reference sequence). This CDR3 has 15 residues. For the CDR3, the DNA is TGTGCCTCGCAACAGGGAAACGCGAACACCGGGGAGCTGTTTTCT. This gives the protein CASQQGNANTGELFS.

The chain combines TRBV29-1 with TRBJ1-2, with D possibly TRBD1 on 6 matching bases. The CDR3 has 11 amino acids. Trimming took 7 bases from V and 6 from J, leaving 12 bases between them. CDR1 is SQVTM, CDR2 ANQGSEA, per germline. As DNA, the CDR3 is TGCAGCGAGAGGGGGGCTCATGGCTACACCTTC. Protein product: CSERGAHGYTF.

Ten or more counts support this clonotype. The rearrangement links TRBV6-1 to TRBJ2-1; TRBD1 matches 7 bases. The germline V gene has CDR1 MNHNS and CDR2 SASEGT. There are 14 residues in the CDR3. Unmatched junction bases numbered 10, after V lost 6 bases and J lost 8 bases. The CDR3 region is CASRRTGGSHEQFF. Written as DNA, the CDR3 is TGTGCCAGCAGGCGGACAGGAGGTTCGCATGAGCAGTTCTTC.

This clonotype was counted many times. The chain joins TRBV10-2 to TRBJ2-5; D ambiguous. V was shortened by 3 bases and J by 6 bases, with 8 bases between the two germline ends. CDR1 and CDR2 (germline): WSHSY, SAAADI. CDR3 size: 12 residues. CDR3 nucleotide sequence: TGCGCCAGCAGTGAAGGCAGAAAGACCCAGTACTTC. This sequence encodes CASSEGRKTQYF.

This clonotype showed up just a few times. V usage is TRBV7-2 and J usage is TRBJ1-1; D gene ambiguous. Trimming pared 4 bases from V and 3 bases from J, leaving 12 bases between. This CDR3 region has 14 residues. Germline CDR1 is SGHTA and CDR2 is FQGNSA. The CDR3: CASSYSNIDTEAFF. The DNA for the CDR3 is TGTGCCAGCAGCTACTCAAATATAGACACTGAAGCTTTCTTT.

For this clonotype: Possible read error: a much larger clone is one base away. This chain uses TRBV30 with TRBJ2-3, with 10 bases matching TRBD2. The CDR3 has 17 amino acids. V lost 5 bases to trimming and J lost 1 base; unmatched junction nucleotides: 12. Germline lookup yields CDR1 GTSNPN and CDR2 SVGIG (reference sequence). The CDR3 sequence is CAWGTFQTSGGTDTQYF. CDR3 coding DNA: TGTGCCTGGGGTACCTTTCAAACTAGCGGGGGCACAGATACGCAGTATTTT.

The chain employs TRBV12-3 or TRBV12-4 and TRBJ2-1; no clear D gene. The CDR3 runs to 13 residues. Deletions cut 3 bases from V and 9 bases from J, with 12 bases between. Written as DNA, the CDR3 is TGTGCCAGCAGTTTGGGCCAGACTGGTGAGCAGTTCTTC. This translates into CASSLGQTGEQFF.

The chain uses TRBV4-1 and TRBJ2-2; TRBD2 agrees at 12 bases. After removal of 0 bases from V and 2 bases from J, the junction contained 7 bases not matched to a gene. Germline V gene lookup returns CDR1 MGHRA and CDR2 YSYEKL. The CDR3 loop spans 19 amino acids. Written as DNA, the CDR3 is TGCGCCAGCAGCCAAGATTTGCCTAGCGGGGGGGGAAACACCGGGGAGCTGTTTTTT. Residues: CASSQDLPSGGGNTGELFF.

Note on this clonotype: A much larger clonotype is one base distant, so this may be a read error. The chain uses TRBV29-1 and TRBJ2-3; D is undetermined. Germline V gives CDR1 SQVTM, CDR2 ANQGSEA. The CDR3 contains 13 residues. Trimming took off 1 base at V and 4 bases at J, with 9 bases between the two ends. CDR3 protein: CSVEVNRADTQYF. The CDR3 DNA reads TGCAGCGTTGAAGTGAATAGGGCAGATACGCAGTATTTT.

Note on this clonotype: A much larger clone differs from this one at a single base, so this may be a read error. The V call is TRBV19, the J call TRBJ2-6, with TRBD1 as a possible D gene (5 bases). This CDR3 is 14 amino acids long. Per the germline V gene, CDR1 is LNHDA and CDR2 is SQIVND (reference sequence). The CDR3 region has the DNA TGTGCCAGTAGTTGGGTCTCTGGGGCCAACGTCCTGATTTTC. Protein sequence: CASSWVSGANVLIF.

The chain couples TRBV6-2 or TRBV6-3 to TRBJ2-6, with D maybe TRBD2 (5 bases). CDR1 and CDR2 (germline): MNHEY, SVGEGT. The V and J ends lost 7 bases and 1 base respectively, with 11 bases between them. The CDR3 runs to 15 residues. CDR3 coding DNA: TGTGCCAGCAAAGACGAGGGATCTGGGGCCAACGTCCTGACTTTC. Its protein product is CASKDEGSGANVLTF.

Ten or more counts support this clonotype. V usage is TRBV4-3 and J usage is TRBJ1-5; D is ambiguous. Looked up from germline, CDR1 is LGHNA and CDR2 is YSLEER. This CDR3 spans 13 amino acids. Between the trimmed V and J ends, which lost 0 bases and 7 bases, there was a span of 7 bases. CDR3 amino acids: CASSQDLWQPQHF. As DNA, the CDR3 is TGCGCCAGCAGCCAAGATCTCTGGCAGCCCCAGCATTTT.

This clonotype has only a few counts. The V call is TRBV18, the J call TRBJ2-5; a weak D match, TRBD1 (5 bases). The CDR3 is made up of 16 amino acids. Germline assignment: CDR1 KGHSH and CDR2 LQKENI. Trimming shortened V by 0 bases and J by 6 bases, and 17 bases separated the two germline ends. Here the CDR3 DNA reads TGTGCCAGCTCACCACCGTCGGCAGGGCTTATGAAGACCCAGTACTTC. This gives the protein CASSPPSAGLMKTQYF.

This clonotype appeared once. V and J are TRBV5-5 and TRBJ1-2; 7 bases align to TRBD1. V dropped 0 bases and J dropped 4; count of bases not matched to a gene: 6. Germline CDR1 SGHKS, CDR2 YYEKEE (reference sequence). CDR3 length: 15 residues. CDR3 coding DNA: TGTGCCAGCAGCTTGGGAAAGGGGGCTCCCTATGGCTACACCTTC. Translating gives CASSLGKGAPYGYTF.